The present T cell receptor (beta chain) was sequenced within a study of beta chain features in type 1 diabetes. Study-wide results and limits: Moderate yet significant TCRB CDR3 shortening was seen in Type 1 diabetes patients in all four CD4+ subsets. Compared with healthy donors, patients appeared to share more similar naive, central memory and regulatory TCRB repertoires.

This clone was counted between two and nine times. Its antigen is as yet unknown. The sequenced template was cDNA made from the entire isolated RNA. Here immunoSEQ multiplex PCR was the method, and the copy in TCRdb shows in-frame clones only, minus some. The sample gives hundreds of thousands of clones, 13% of which show up once; 0.02% to 0.025% is in the top ten. Per germline, CDR1 WSHSY and CDR2 SAAADI. This CDR3 contains 14 residues. Losses at the gene ends were 2 bases for V and 10 bases for J; bases not matched to a gene: 9. This chain uses TRBV10-2 with TRBJ1-1; 8 bases align to TRBD1. This TCR was recovered from a man aged 18 to 35 with type 1 diabetes. The sample consisted of naive CD4+ T cells from blood. The CDR3: CASSETRDRFVAFF. In DNA, the CDR3 is TGCGCCAGCAGTGAGACCCGGGACAGGTTCGTAGCTTTCTTT.